Given below is one T cell receptor (beta chain) in context. Its antigen is still unknown. Base-call qualities are not available, and no considerably larger clone is one nucleotide away. This entry belongs to a study of CD8+ T cells in alopecia areata (dated by TCRdb to about 2018). As for the study more broadly: High-throughput TCRbeta sequencing was used to examine T cell clonal expansion in alopecia areata in both the C3H/HeJ mouse model and human patients. TCRbeta CDR3 regions were amplified by immunoSEQ multiplex PCR with 35 Vbeta forward and 13 Jbeta reverse primers. Scalp clonality was compared among normal scalp (n=4), patchy alopecia areata scalp (n=8), and alopecia totalis/universalis scalp (n=8). RNA came from the PAXgene miRNA kit for fixed scalp, the miRNeasy kit for PBMCs, and the RNeasy kit for mouse skin. Scalp tissue and sorted CD4+ and CD8+ peripheral blood T cells from patchy and totalis/universalis alopecia areata patients and from healthy controls were covered by human TCRbeta sequencing.

After PBMCs were isolated by density centrifugation and stained for CD3, CD4 and CD8, a FACSAria was used to sort CD4+ and CD8+ T cells. Scalp biopsies and blood samples were obtained from unaffected controls. CDR1 and CDR2, per the germline V gene, are MGHDK and SYGVNS. The germline ends are 14 bases apart after V is trimmed by 1 base and J by 4 bases. Its CDR3 holds 15 amino acids, cysteine through phenylalanine. The sequence is cut down to CDR3 DNA, 45 bases in frame from base 1. Results and caveats for the whole study, not just this receptor: Compared with normal scalp, lesional scalp, particularly in alopecia totalis/universalis, had higher clonality and more expanded CD8+ clones, which suggests antigenic drive. Compared with mice, TCR sequences shared between patients were less clear, possibly partly because of HLA diversity across the patient population. Scalp TCR repertoire analysis is complicated because resident alphabeta T cells in normal human skin are also sequenced, whereas mouse skin is dominated by gammadelta T cells.

Libraries were built with the immunoSEQ multiplex PCR assay. RNA was extracted from all samples and reverse transcribed into cDNA, which served as template for TCR sequencing. First-strand cDNA was synthesized with SuperScript III using a 2:1 mix of oligo-dT and random hexamers. A synthetic immune receptor repertoire was used to measure amplification bias, and any remaining bias was corrected computationally. On the authors' methods: After raw reads were preprocessed to remove errors, the CDR3 was defined following IMGT conventions as running from the conserved cysteine to phenylalanine. Clonality was computed by normalizing Shannon entropy by log2 of the number of productive unique TCRs and subtracting the result from 1. Whether each scalp clone was CD4 or CD8 was inferred by checking scalp TCRbeta sequences against the CD4 and CD8 repertoires from sorted blood. The table comes from immuneACCESS by way of TCRdb, which keeps in-frame sequences with V and J called. Part of the clones is missing from these tables; in studies checked, under half for an unresolved V gene and the rest for unknown reasons. That table furnishes V, J and clone size, whereas the DNA furnished D and trimming. The sample table shows some 200,000 clones, and 56% are seen once. Jointly, the top ten make up around 5% of the sample.

Sequenced input: CD8+ T cells sorted from blood. This TCR came from a human donor in good health. This chain joins TRBV25-1 to TRBJ2-7; perhaps TRBD1 is the D gene, with 8 bases matching. The DNA sequence follows: TGTGCCAGCAGTGAATTAACAGGGGGAGGGTACGAGCAGTACTTC. This encodes CASSELTGGGYEQYF.